The source of this T cell receptor beta chain is a study of glioma-infiltrating T cells. Of note for this clonotype: Antigen specificity is unknown.

Study-wide results and limits: Non-neoplastic patients had below-expected tissue-blood divergence, while all gliomas exceeded expectation.

V lost 6 bases to trimming and J lost 1 base, with 10 bases between them. Germline V gives CDR1 MNHEY, CDR2 SMNVEV (reference sequence). The CDR3 runs 14 residues. Using RNA template, CDR3s of TCR alpha and beta were amplified with iRepertoire arm-PCR. Tissue mRNA or PBMC total RNA, about 90-450 ng, went into one-step reverse transcription and amplification. Each CDR3 protein gets one entry after TCRdb re-called the multiplex PCR reads with MiXCR. The sample holds about 210,000 distinct CDR3 sequences, roughly 32% seen once. V usage is TRBV27 and J usage is TRBJ2-1; D perhaps matches TRBD1 (6 bases). The TCR was taken from a human donor with low-grade glioma or glioblastoma, undergoing nonglioma brain surgery, or in good health (not recorded which). Specimen: glioma tissue, nonneoplastic brain tissue, or PBMCs (not recorded which). The CDR3 coding sequence is TGTGCCAGCAGAATAGGACAGTCCTACAATGAGCAGTTCTTC. It specifies CASRIGQSYNEQFF.